These 30 T cell receptor beta chains share one sample of origin, sequenced in a study of blood T cells in healthy people across ages. Alongside a J-beta primer mix, a sample-barcoded 5' primer served in a second PCR lasting about 7 to 11 cycles. TCRdb re-derived calls from the 5' RACE reads in MiXCR, one entry per CDR3 protein. The sample lists about 1.4 million distinct CDR3 sequences; 55% to 75% were seen once. Sequenced input: blood. The receptors stem from a man in his late teens or twenties in good health.

This clonotype was detected once. The chain uses TRBV20-1 and TRBJ2-3; 13 bases line up with TRBD2. CDR1 and CDR2 (germline): DFQATT, SNEGSKA (reference sequence). This CDR3 contains 18 residues. V dropped 0 bases and J dropped 0; count of bases not matched to a gene: 6. The chain's CDR3 is CSARDGGLAGRSTDTQYF. DNA for the CDR3: TGCAGTGCTAGAGATGGGGGACTAGCGGGACGTAGCACAGATACGCAGTATTTT.

This clonotype has just one count. The chain joins TRBV4-2 to TRBJ2-1; TRBD1 might be the D (5 bases). The CDR3 runs 16 residues. Germline V gene lookup returns CDR1 LGHNA and CDR2 YNFKEQ. Trimming removed 0 bases from V and 4 bases from J, with 13 bases in between. CDR3 amino acids: CASSQESVDIYNEQFF. CDR3 in DNA: TGTGCCAGCAGCCAAGAGAGCGTGGACATTTACAATGAGCAGTTCTTC.

This clonotype was picked up a small number of times. The V and J genes are TRBV29-1 and TRBJ1-1; D unclear. V lost 3 bases and J 1 base, leaving 18 bases between the germline ends. Germline V gene lookup returns CDR1 SQVTM and CDR2 ANQGSEA. This CDR3 is 16 amino acids long. CDR3 coding DNA: TGCAGCGTTGACGTCGCCTCGCCCGGCCCGAACACTGAAGCTTTCTTT. It encodes CSVDVASPGPNTEAFF.

The J gene is TRBJ2-3, the V gene TRBV29-1; no clear D. The CDR3 has 15 amino acids. Trimming took 2 bases from V and 7 from J, leaving 19 bases between them. Germline V gene data show CDR1 as SQVTM and CDR2 as ANQGSEA. CDR3 in DNA: TGCAGCGTTGAAATTATGGGCCCAGCAAGCAATACGCAGTATTTT. The encoded protein is CSVEIMGPASNTQYF.

The V call is TRBV7-9, the J call TRBJ1-1; D ambiguous. V lost 5 bases, J lost 3 bases, and 10 bases lay in between. CDR1 and CDR2 (germline): SEHNR, FQNEAQ (reference sequence). The CDR3 is 13 amino acids. Written as DNA, the CDR3 is TGTGCCAGCAGCCCAGTTCGGGACACTGAAGCTTTCTTT. Residues: CASSPVRDTEAFF.

The V gene is TRBV4-2, the J gene TRBJ2-1; D is unclear. Germline assignment: CDR1 LGHNA and CDR2 YNFKEQ. Trimming stripped 0 bases from V and 7 bases from J, with 10 bases between. The CDR3 length is 14 residues. CDR3 nucleotides: TGTGCCAGCAGCCAAGACGCATTAGAAAATGAGCAGTTCTTC. This gives the protein CASSQDALENEQFF.

The J gene is TRBJ1-2, the V gene TRBV20-1; D is unclear. Trimming stripped 3 bases from V and 0 bases from J, with 11 bases between. Germline loops: CDR1 DFQATT, CDR2 SNEGSKA (reference sequence). CDR3 length: 14 amino acids. The CDR3 sequence is CSARRQSANYGYTF. In DNA form, the CDR3 reads TGCAGTGCTAGGAGGCAATCAGCTAACTATGGCTACACCTTC.

V usage is TRBV4-1 and J usage is TRBJ2-7, with D tentatively TRBD2 (7 bases). CDR3 length equals 18 residues. V lost 4 bases and J lost 4, with 26 bases in between. Germline V gene lookup returns CDR1 MGHRA and CDR2 YSYEKL. CDR3 DNA sequence: TGCGCCAGCAGCCCCTTGTTCTTGAGGGGGGGGTTAAGATACGAGCAGTACTTC. Translation gives CASSPLFLRGGLRYEQYF.

The chain links TRBV4-1 to TRBJ1-2, with 8 nucleotides matching TRBD1. The CDR3 totals 14 residues. Germline V gene sequence: CDR1 MGHRA, CDR2 YSYEKL. V dropped 4 bases and J dropped 7; count of bases not matched to a gene: 8. In nucleotides, the CDR3 is TGCGCCAGCAGCCCCTCTCAGGGGGCGGTTGGCTACACCTTC. It encodes CASSPSQGAVGYTF.

The V gene is TRBV7-9, the J gene TRBJ2-7; TRBD2 aligns across 11 bases. The V segment lost 3 bases and the J segment 2 bases; nucleotides outside the gene matches: 3. Germline CDR1 and CDR2: SEHNR and FQNEAQ (reference sequence). This CDR3 comprises 15 residues. The CDR3 DNA reads as TGTGCCAGCAGCTTCGCGGGACTAGCGGCCTACGAGCAGTACTTC. Its translation: CASSFAGLAAYEQYF.

This chain connects TRBV12-3 or TRBV12-4 to TRBJ2-5; 11 nucleotides agree with TRBD2. There are 15 residues in the CDR3. Unmatched junction bases numbered 14, after V lost 6 bases and J lost 11 bases. CDR3: CASSPLAGVLGEQYF. CDR3 bases: TGTGCCAGCAGCCCACTAGCGGGAGTCCTTGGGGAGCAGTACTTC.

In its sample, this clonotype was seen once. J is TRBJ2-1 and V is TRBV7-9, with D possibly being TRBD1 or TRBD2 (6 bases each). Between the trimmed V and J ends, which lost 5 bases and 2 bases, there was a span of 22 bases. This CDR3 spans 18 amino acids. Germline CDR1 SEHNR, CDR2 FQNEAQ (reference sequence). The CDR3 is CASSQLGEDGGPYNEQFF. CDR3 bases: TGTGCCAGCAGCCAACTAGGGGAGGACGGGGGCCCCTACAATGAGCAGTTCTTC.

This clonotype appeared a few times. V gene TRBV9 combines with J gene TRBJ2-3, with D possibly TRBD1 on 6 matching bases. CDR3 length: 15 amino acids. From germline, CDR1 is SGDLS and CDR2 YYNGEE. V was cut by 2 bases and J by 1 base, with 11 bases left in between. The CDR3 coding sequence is TGTGCCAGCAGCGTCCGGGACACCCGCACAGATACGCAGTATTTT. As protein: CASSVRDTRTDTQYF. The whole variable domain, remainder taken from reference TRBV9 and TRBJ2-3, is DSGVTQTPKHLITATGQRVTLRCSPRSGDLSVYWYQQSLDQGLQFLIQYYNGEERAKGNILERFSAQQFPDLHSELNLSSLELGDSALYFCASSVRDTRTDTQYFGPGTRLTVL.

This clonotype was seen just once. The V gene is TRBV7-6, the J gene TRBJ2-5; D possibly matches TRBD1 or TRBD2 (7 bases each). The J call may be in error: the DNA end matches TRBJ2-7 better. The germline V gene has CDR1 SGHVS and CDR2 FNYEAQ. The CDR3 is 14 residues long. Here the CDR3 reads CASSPSGGECEQYF. CDR3 nucleotides: TGTGCCAGCAGCCCTTCAGGGGGGGAATGCGAGCAGTACTTC.

This clonotype appeared a few times. The chain combines TRBV7-2 with TRBJ2-2, with D unresolved. CDR1 is SGHTA, CDR2 FQGNSA, per germline. CDR3 length equals 15 residues. Trimming left V 10 bases short and J 3 bases short, with 18 bases between. CDR3 nucleotide sequence: TGTGCCACCGGGTCGAGTGGAGTTTACACCGGGGAGCTGTTTTTT. Protein product: CATGSSGVYTGELFF.

The count of this clonotype is one. The chain joins TRBV6-2 or TRBV6-3 to TRBJ1-1; D unclear. V was trimmed by 6 bases and J by 5 bases, leaving 13 bases between them. This CDR3 is 13 amino acids long. Germline loops: CDR1 MNHEY, CDR2 SVGEGT. The CDR3 spells CASSPGLETEAFF. CDR3 bases: TGTGCCAGCAGCCCAGGTCTGGAGACTGAAGCTTTCTTT.

The chain is built from TRBV20-1 and TRBJ2-5; 12 positions match TRBD2. Looked up from germline, CDR1 is DFQATT and CDR2 is SNEGSKA (reference sequence). This CDR3 comprises 16 residues. V lost 6 bases to trimming and J lost 2 bases; unmatched junction nucleotides: 10. The CDR3 sequence: CSALWLAGGLQETQYF. CDR3 bases: TGCAGTGCCCTCTGGCTAGCGGGGGGGCTTCAAGAGACCCAGTACTTC.

There are a few counts of this clonotype. One end of the junction varies from germline; a read error may be responsible. The chain has TRBV4-1 and TRBJ2-1; 13 nucleotides agree with TRBD2. The CDR3 contains 16 residues. In germline, CDR1 is MGHRA, CDR2 YSYEKL. The CDR3 loop reads CASSRTSGSSYNEQFF. CDR3 DNA: TGTGCCAGCAGCCGGACTAGCGGGAGCTCCTACAATGAGCAGTTCTTC.

This rearrangement joins TRBV29-1 to TRBJ2-1, with D possibly TRBD1 on 6 matching bases. This CDR3 region has 14 residues. The germline gives CDR1 SQVTM, CDR2 ANQGSEA. V dropped 2 bases and J dropped 3 bases, with 11 bases sitting between them. In nucleotides, the CDR3 is TGCAGCGTTGAAAGACAGGAGGACTACAATGAGCAGTTCTTC. Amino acid sequence: CSVERQEDYNEQFF.

This clonotype was detected once. The CDR3 nucleotides are TGTGCCAGCAGCCTGACAGCTGACGGAAACACCATATATTTT. It translates to CASSLTADGNTIYF. The rearrangement links TRBV9 to TRBJ1-3, with D tentatively TRBD1 (5 bases). Trimming took off 4 bases at V and 4 bases at J, with 12 bases between the two ends. The CDR3 has 14 amino acids. The germline CDR1 and CDR2 sequences are SGDLS and YYNGEE.

The chain carries TRBV2 and TRBJ2-1; the match to TRBD1 covers 8 bases. Germline V lookup: CDR1 SNHLY, CDR2 FYNNEI. CDR3 length: 16 residues. V lost 2 bases and J lost 5; bases outside the gene matches: 8. The CDR3 nucleotides are TGTGCCAGCAGTGAAACGAGGACAGGGTCCCACAATGAGCAGTTCTTC. It encodes CASSETRTGSHNEQFF.

This chain joins TRBV20-1 and TRBJ2-1; D gene ambiguous. V dropped 1 base and J dropped 8 bases, with 15 bases sitting between them. Germline V gives CDR1 DFQATT, CDR2 SNEGSKA (reference sequence). This CDR3 region has 14 residues. CDR3 amino acids: CSARVLIGVYEQFF. In DNA form, the CDR3 reads TGCAGTGCTAGAGTGCTCATTGGGGTCTATGAGCAGTTCTTC.

This clonotype was recorded only once. A junction boundary mismatches the germline segment, possibly from a read error. V gene TRBV20-1 combines with J gene TRBJ2-4; TRBD1 agrees at 9 bases. There are 13 residues in the CDR3. Per germline, CDR1 DFQATT and CDR2 SNEGSKA (reference sequence). The CDR3 DNA reads as TGCAGTGTTAGAGGGACAGGGAGCATACAGCAGTACTTC. This translates into CSVRGTGSIQQYF.

The J gene is TRBJ2-3, the V gene TRBV5-1; 7 bases align to TRBD2. The V and J ends lost 0 bases and 11 bases, in that order; junction bases with no gene match: 9. The length of the CDR3 is 14 residues. Germline CDR1 reads SGHRS; CDR2 reads YFSETQ. The CDR3 region is CASSLAGDYNEQYF. CDR3 coding DNA: TGCGCCAGCAGCTTGGCGGGGGACTACAATGAGCAGTATTTT. The full variable domain, completed using reference TRBV5-1 and TRBJ2-3, is KAGVTQTPRYLIKTRGQQVTLSCSPISGHRSVSWYQQTPGQGLQFLFEYFSETQRNKGNFPGRFSGRQFSNSRSEMNVSTLELGDSALYLCASSLAGDYNEQYFGPGTRLTVL.

This clonotype appeared a single time. This sequence joins TRBV20-1 and TRBJ1-4; tentatively, D is TRBD1 (6 bases). The V end was cut by 6 bases, the J end by 7 bases, with 15 bases between. Germline V gene lookup returns CDR1 DFQATT and CDR2 SNEGSKA (reference sequence). The CDR3 is 13 amino acids. In DNA form, the CDR3 reads TGCAGTGCCAACACAGGGCTGGGTGAAAAACTGTTTTTT. Protein sequence: CSANTGLGEKLFF.

The chain couples TRBV2 to TRBJ1-5, with 7 bases identical to TRBD1. This CDR3 region has 15 residues. V was pared by 5 bases and J by 0 bases, with 4 bases of the junction left unmatched. The germline V gene has CDR1 SNHLY and CDR2 FYNNEI. In nucleotides, the CDR3 is TGTGCCAGCAGTATGCAGGGGGTTAGCAATCAGCCCCAGCATTTT. Its translation: CASSMQGVSNQPQHF.

The rearrangement links TRBV5-1 to TRBJ2-5; possible D gene TRBD1, 5 bases. CDR3 length equals 14 residues. CDR1 is SGHRS, CDR2 YFSETQ, per germline. Trimming removed 4 bases at V and 2 bases at J, with 12 bases between. DNA of the CDR3: TGCGCCAGCAGCACGACAGTTTCGCAAGAGACCCAGTACTTC. Protein: CASSTTVSQETQYF. Combining the CDR3 with reference TRBV5-1 and TRBJ2-5 gives the whole variable domain KAGVTQTPRYLIKTRGQQVTLSCSPISGHRSVSWYQQTPGQGLQFLFEYFSETQRNKGNFPGRFSGRQFSNSRSEMNVSTLELGDSALYLCASSTTVSQETQYFGPGTRLLVL.

This sequence joins TRBV20-1 and TRBJ2-1; 9 bases align to TRBD2. This CDR3 comprises 14 residues. From germline, CDR1 is DFQATT and CDR2 SNEGSKA (reference sequence). After removal of 3 bases from V and 10 bases from J, the junction contained 10 bases not matched to a gene. CDR3 region: CSASLQGLAREQFF. CDR3 nucleotide sequence: TGCAGTGCTAGCCTCCAGGGACTAGCCCGCGAGCAGTTCTTC.

The V and J genes are TRBV7-6 and TRBJ2-5; D is unresolved. The CDR3 spans 14 residues. V gave up 1 base and J gave up 2 bases, with 8 bases separating them. From germline, CDR1 is SGHVS and CDR2 FNYEAQ. CDR3 nucleotides: TGTGCCAGCAGCTTAGAATACAGTCAAGAGACCCAGTACTTC. This gives the protein CASSLEYSQETQYF.

The CDR3 here is CASSFETINIQYF. The CDR3 DNA is TGTGCCAGCAGTTTTGAGACTATCAACATTCAGTACTTC. This sequence joins TRBV12-3 or TRBV12-4 and TRBJ2-7, with D possibly matching TRBD2 (5 bases). The better agreement between TRBJ2-4 and the DNA end casts doubt on the J call. The CDR3 has 13 residues.